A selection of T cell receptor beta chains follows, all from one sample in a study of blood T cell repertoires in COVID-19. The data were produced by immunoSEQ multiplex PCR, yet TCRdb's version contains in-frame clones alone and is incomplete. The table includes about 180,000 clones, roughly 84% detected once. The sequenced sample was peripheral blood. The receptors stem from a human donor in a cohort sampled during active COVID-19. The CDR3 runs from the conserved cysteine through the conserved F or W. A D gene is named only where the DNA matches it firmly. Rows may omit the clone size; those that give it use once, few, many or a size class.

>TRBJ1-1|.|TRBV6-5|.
CASSTGSGTEAFF
TGTGCCAGCAGTACTGGGTCGGGTACTGAAGCTTTCTTT
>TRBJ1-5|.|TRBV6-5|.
CASRESPNNQPQHF
TGTGCCAGCAGGGAGAGCCCTAATAATCAGCCCCAGCATTTT
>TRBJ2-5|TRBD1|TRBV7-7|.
CASSSGQPQETQYF
TGTGCTAGCAGCTCGGGACAGCCCCAAGAGACCCAGTACTTC
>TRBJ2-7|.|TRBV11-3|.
CASSFRADEQYF
TGTGCCAGCAGCTTCAGGGCGGACGAGCAGTACTTC
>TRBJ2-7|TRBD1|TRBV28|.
CASLLSAGTGAYEQYF
TGTGCCAGCCTTTTGTCAGCCGGGACAGGGGCGTACGAGCAGTACTTC
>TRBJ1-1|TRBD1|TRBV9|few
CASSGQGASTEAFF
TGTGCCAGCAGCGGACAGGGGGCGTCCACTGAAGCTTTCTTT
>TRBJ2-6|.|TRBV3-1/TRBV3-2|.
CASSGHSGANVLTF
TGTGCCAGCAGCGGACACTCTGGGGCCAACGTCCTGACTTTC
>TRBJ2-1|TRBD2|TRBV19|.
CASSIGSSGGKIYNEQFF
TGTGCCAGTAGTATAGGAAGCTCGGGAGGGAAGATCTACAATGAGCAGTTCTTC
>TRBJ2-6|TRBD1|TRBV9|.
CASSARDRGRGANVLTF
TGTGCCAGCAGCGCTCGGGACAGGGGGCGCGGGGCCAACGTCCTGACTTTC
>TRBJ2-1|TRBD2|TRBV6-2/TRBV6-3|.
CASSSRTSTGGYNEQFF
TGTGCCAGCAGTTCGCGTACTAGTACGGGAGGGTACAATGAGCAGTTCTTC
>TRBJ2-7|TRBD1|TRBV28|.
CASSFRGIQSYEQYF
TGTGCCAGCAGTTTCAGGGGGATACAGTCCTACGAGCAGTACTTC
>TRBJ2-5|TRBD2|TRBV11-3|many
CASIVNREEGETQYF
TGTGCCAGCATCGTAAACCGGGAGGAGGGCGAGACCCAGTACTTC
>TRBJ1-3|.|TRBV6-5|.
CASSYSGTIGNTIYF
TGTGCCAGCAGTTACTCTGGGACAATCGGAAACACCATATATTTT
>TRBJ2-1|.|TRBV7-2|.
CASSSQGRTYNEQFF
TGTGCCAGCAGCTCACAGGGTAGGACCTACAATGAGCAGTTCTTC
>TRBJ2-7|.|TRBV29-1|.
CSVDGDGSSYEQYF
TGCAGCGTTGACGGGGACGGGAGCTCCTACGAGCAGTACTTC
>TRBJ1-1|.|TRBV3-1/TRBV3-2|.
CASSLGGNTEAFF
TGTGCCAGCAGCCTGGGGGGGAACACTGAAGCTTTCTTT
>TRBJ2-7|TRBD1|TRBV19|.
CATKFRDRGSYEQYF
TGTGCCACTAAATTTAGGGACAGGGGATCCTACGAGCAGTACTTC
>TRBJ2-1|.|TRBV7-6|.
CASSTAHSSYNEQFF
TGTGCCAGCAGCACCGCGCATAGCTCCTACAATGAGCAGTTCTTC
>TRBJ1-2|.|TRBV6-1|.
CASSEGQFSNYGYTF
TGTGCCAGCAGTGAAGGACAGTTCTCTAACTATGGCTACACCTTC
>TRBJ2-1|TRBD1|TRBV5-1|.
CASSWKGQGGNSGRASNEQFF
TGCGCCAGCAGCTGGAAGGGACAGGGGGGAAATAGCGGGAGAGCTTCCAATGAGCAGTTCTTC
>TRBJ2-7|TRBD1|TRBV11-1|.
CASSLGQTYEQYF
TGTGCCAGCAGCCTGGGACAGACCTACGAGCAGTACTTC
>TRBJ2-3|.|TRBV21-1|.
CASSKEYFESVLKEREWATDTQYF
TGTGCCAGCAGCAAAGAGTACTTTGAAAGTGTACTTAAAGAGCGGGAATGGGCCACAGATACGCAGTATTTT
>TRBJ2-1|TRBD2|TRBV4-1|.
CASSQESPGGGLSYNEQFF
TGCGCCAGCAGCCAAGAAAGTCCGGGAGGAGGCCTCTCCTACAATGAGCAGTTCTTC
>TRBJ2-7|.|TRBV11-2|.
CASGSQSYEQYF
TGTGCCAGCGGTTCACAGTCCTACGAGCAGTACTTC
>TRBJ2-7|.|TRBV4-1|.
CASSQVRRGYEQYF
TGCGCCAGCAGCCAAGTTCGGAGGGGCTACGAGCAGTACTTC
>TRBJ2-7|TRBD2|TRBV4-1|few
CASSQTSGSYEQYF
TGCGCCAGCAGCCAAACTAGCGGCTCCTACGAGCAGTACTTC
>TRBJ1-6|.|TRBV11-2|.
CASSLSGALYNSPLHF
TGTGCCAGCAGCTTATCAGGGGCCCTTTATAATTCACCCCTCCACTTT
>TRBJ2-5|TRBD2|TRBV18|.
CASSPGTSGETQYF
TGTGCCAGCTCACCAGGGACTAGCGGAGAGACCCAGTACTTC
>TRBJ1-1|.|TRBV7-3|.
CASSPSTDREAFF
TGTGCCAGCAGCCCCTCGACTGACAGGGAAGCTTTCTTT
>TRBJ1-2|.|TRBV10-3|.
CAIGPPGDGYTF
TGTGCCATCGGTCCCCCAGGGGATGGCTACACCTTC
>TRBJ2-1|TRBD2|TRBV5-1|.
CASSPTSKYEQFF
TGCGCCAGCAGCCCGACTAGCAAGTATGAGCAGTTCTTC
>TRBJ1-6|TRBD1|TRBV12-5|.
CASGFPRDRGNSPLHF
TGTGCTAGTGGTTTCCCCCGGGACAGGGGTAATTCACCCCTCCACTTT
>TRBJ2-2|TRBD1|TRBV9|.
CASSVGTGGNTGELFF
TGTGCCAGCAGCGTAGGGACAGGGGGAAACACCGGGGAGCTGTTTTTT
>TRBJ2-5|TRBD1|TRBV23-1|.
CASSHPGQGGETQYF
TGCGCCAGCAGTCACCCCGGACAGGGGGGAGAGACCCAGTACTTC
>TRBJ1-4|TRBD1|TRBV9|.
CASSVTGGTNEKLFF
TGTGCCAGCAGCGTGACAGGGGGGACTAATGAAAAACTGTTTTTT
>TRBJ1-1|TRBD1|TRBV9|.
CASSFSGTGGTEAFF
TGTGCCAGCAGCTTTAGTGGGACAGGGGGCACTGAAGCTTTCTTT
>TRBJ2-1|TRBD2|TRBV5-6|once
CASSLVGGRTYNEQFF
TGTGCCAGCAGCTTGGTCGGCGGGAGGACCTACAATGAGCAGTTCTTC
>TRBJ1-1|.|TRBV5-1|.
CASSPRTSNTEAFF
TGCGCCAGCAGCCCGCGGACTTCCAACACTGAAGCTTTCTTT
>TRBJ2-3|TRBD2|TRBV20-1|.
CSASRTSGFTDTQYF
TGCAGTGCTAGTAGGACTAGCGGGTTCACAGATACGCAGTATTTT
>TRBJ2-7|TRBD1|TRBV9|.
CASSDRAAGTGSSYEQYF
TGTGCCAGCAGCGATAGGGCCGCCGGGACAGGGAGCTCCTACGAGCAGTACTTC
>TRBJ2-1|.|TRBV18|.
CASPGPGNEQFF
TGTGCCAGCCCGGGCCCGGGGAATGAGCAGTTCTTC
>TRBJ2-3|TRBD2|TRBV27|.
CAVSGRGGDTQYF
TGTGCAGTTAGCGGGAGGGGGGGAGATACGCAGTATTTT